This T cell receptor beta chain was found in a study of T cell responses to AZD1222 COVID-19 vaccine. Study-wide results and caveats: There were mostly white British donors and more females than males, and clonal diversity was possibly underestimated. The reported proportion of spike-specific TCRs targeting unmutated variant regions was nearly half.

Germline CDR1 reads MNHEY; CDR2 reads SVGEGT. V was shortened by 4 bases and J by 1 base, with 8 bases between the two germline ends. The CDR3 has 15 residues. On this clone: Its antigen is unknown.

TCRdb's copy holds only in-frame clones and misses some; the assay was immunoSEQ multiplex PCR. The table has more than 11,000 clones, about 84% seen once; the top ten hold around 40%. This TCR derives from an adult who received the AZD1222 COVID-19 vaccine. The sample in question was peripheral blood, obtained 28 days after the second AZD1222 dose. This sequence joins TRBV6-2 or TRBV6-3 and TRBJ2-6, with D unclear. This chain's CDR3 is CASSLRMSGANVLTF. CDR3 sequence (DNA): TGTGCCAGCAGTTTACGAATGTCTGGGGCCAACGTCCTGACTTTC.